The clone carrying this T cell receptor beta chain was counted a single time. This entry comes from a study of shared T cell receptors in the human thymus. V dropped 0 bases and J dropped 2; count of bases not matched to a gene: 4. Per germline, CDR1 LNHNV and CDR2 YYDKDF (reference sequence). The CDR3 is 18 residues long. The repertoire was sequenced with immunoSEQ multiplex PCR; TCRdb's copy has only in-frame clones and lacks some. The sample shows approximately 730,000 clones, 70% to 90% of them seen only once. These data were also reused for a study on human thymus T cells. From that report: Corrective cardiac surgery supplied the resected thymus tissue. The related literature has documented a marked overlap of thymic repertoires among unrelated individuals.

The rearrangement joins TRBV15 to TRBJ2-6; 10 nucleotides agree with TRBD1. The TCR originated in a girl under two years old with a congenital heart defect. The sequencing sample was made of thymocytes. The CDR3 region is CATSRERQGATGANVLTF. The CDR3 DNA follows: TGTGCCACCAGCAGAGAGCGACAGGGGGCAACTGGGGCCAACGTCCTGACTTTC.